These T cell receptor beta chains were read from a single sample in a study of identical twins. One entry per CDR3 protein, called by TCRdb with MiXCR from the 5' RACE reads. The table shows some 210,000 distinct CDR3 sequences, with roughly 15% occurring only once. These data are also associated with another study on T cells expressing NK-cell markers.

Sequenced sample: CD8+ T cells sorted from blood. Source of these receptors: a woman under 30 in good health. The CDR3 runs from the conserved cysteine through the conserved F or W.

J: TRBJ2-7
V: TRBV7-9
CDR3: CASSRTSGSIWSEQYF

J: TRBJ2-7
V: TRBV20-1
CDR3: CSARDRGSSGRMGTYEQYF

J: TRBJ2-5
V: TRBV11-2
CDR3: CASSLEFYRSDKETQYF

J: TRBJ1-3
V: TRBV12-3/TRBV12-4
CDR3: CASSLVSSGNTIYF

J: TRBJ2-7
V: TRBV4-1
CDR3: CASSQVMVRQGAYEQYF

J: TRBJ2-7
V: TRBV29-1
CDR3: CSVTGTGANEQYF

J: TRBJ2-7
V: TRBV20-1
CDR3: CSARDGGRTASFYEQYF

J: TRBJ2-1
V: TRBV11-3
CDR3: CASGSGGPYNEQFF

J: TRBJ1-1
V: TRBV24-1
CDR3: CATKCPLGPVVGTEAFF

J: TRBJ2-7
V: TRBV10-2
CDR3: CASTWGGYYEQYF

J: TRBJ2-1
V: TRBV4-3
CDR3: CASSQDTLGFEQFF

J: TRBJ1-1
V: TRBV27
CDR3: CASGVLMNTEAFF

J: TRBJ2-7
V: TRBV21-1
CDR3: CASKGPGRHYEQYF

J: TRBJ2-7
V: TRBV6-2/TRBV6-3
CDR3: CASSYSGEQYF

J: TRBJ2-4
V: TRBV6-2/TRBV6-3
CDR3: CASSYSAGRMRNIQYF

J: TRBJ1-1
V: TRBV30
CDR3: CAWEGDVTEAFF

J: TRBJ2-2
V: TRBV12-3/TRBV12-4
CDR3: CASSFFVARHDTGELFF

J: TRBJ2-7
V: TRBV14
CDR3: CASSQVPGSSEQYF

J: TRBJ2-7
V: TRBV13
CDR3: CASSSKRESQYEQYF

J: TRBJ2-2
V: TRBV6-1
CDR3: CASPVAGELFF

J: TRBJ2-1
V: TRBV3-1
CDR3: CASSLPTNNEQFF

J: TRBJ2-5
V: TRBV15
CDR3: CATSTGTGRETQYF

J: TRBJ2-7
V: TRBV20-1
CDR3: CSARDEGLAGGLEQYF

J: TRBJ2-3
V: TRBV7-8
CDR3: CASSLMLGSDDTQYF

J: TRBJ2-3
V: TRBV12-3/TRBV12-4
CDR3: CASTEGGATDTQYF

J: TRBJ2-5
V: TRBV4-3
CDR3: CASSQSGLAGPQETQYF

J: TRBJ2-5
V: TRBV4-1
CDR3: CASSLGLAKKAETQYF

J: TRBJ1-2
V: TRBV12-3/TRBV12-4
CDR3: CASSLTADYGYTF

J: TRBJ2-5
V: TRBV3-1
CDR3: CASVRGGHQETQYF

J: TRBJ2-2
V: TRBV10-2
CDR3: CASSALLATNTGELCF

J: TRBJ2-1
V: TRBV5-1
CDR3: CASSFSGSENEQFF

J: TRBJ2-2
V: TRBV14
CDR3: CASSQDGRRGSAGELFF

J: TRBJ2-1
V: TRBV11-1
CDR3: CASSPAWNRDRVDDEQFF

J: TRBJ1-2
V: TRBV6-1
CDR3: CASSASSYRGYTF

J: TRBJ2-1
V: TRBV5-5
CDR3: CASSGNGQREQFF

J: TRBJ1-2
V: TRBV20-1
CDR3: CSARDKGRPPWDRRNYGYTF

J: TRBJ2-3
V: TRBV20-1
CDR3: CSARDLPRGGGDTQYF

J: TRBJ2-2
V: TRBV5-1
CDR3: CASSSRTGTGELFF

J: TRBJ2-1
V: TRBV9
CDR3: CASSVGRGAYNEQFF

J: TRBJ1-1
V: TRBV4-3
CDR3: CASSPSKPQMNTEAFF

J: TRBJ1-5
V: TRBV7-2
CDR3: CASSLFSGGNQPQHF

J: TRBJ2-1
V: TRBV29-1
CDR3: CSVVTGSSYNEQFF

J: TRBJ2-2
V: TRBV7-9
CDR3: CASSPTYTGELFF

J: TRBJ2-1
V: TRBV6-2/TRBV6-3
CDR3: CASSYRELNEQFF